Presented here are 17 T cell receptor beta chains from one specimen sequenced in a study of siplizumab effects on memory and regulatory T cells. Using immunoSEQ multiplex PCR, the repertoire was profiled, and TCRdb retains in-frame clones only, with some absent. The sample has tens of thousands of clones; about 90% are singletons. Sequencing was performed on naive CD4+ T cells sorted from blood. The receptors here all came from a human donor in good health.

The chain recombines TRBV11-2 with TRBJ1-2; the D is unclear. This CDR3 has 15 amino acids. The germline V gene encodes CDR1 SGHAT and CDR2 FQNNGV. With 6 bases removed from V and 2 bases from J, the gap between germline ends came to 16 bases. The DNA of the CDR3 is TGTGCCAGCAGGAGGCCGGCAGGCCCAAACTATGGCTACACCTTC. As protein: CASRRPAGPNYGYTF.

The rearrangement uses TRBV9 and TRBJ2-7; 7 bases fit TRBD1. CDR3 length: 14 residues. The junction had 4 bases not matched to a gene; V was cut back by 4 bases and J by 0 bases. CDR1 is SGDLS and CDR2 is YYNGEE in the germline V gene. Here the CDR3 reads CASSPRTGSYEQYF. The DNA for the CDR3 is TGTGCCAGCAGCCCTCGGACAGGCTCCTACGAGCAGTACTTC.

The rearrangement joins TRBV7-9 to TRBJ2-7; the D call may be TRBD1 or TRBD2 (6 bases each). Trimming pared 1 base from V and 5 bases from J, leaving 21 bases between. This CDR3 is built from 17 residues. Germline V CDR1 and CDR2: SEHNR, FQNEAQ (reference sequence). The CDR3 is CASSLVSGASRRDEQYF. CDR3 sequence (DNA): TGTGCCAGCAGCTTAGTTTCGGGGGCCTCTCGGAGAGACGAGCAGTACTTC. The variable domain in full, completed from reference TRBV7-9 and TRBJ2-7, reads DTGVSQNPRHKITKRGQNVTFRCDPISEHNRLYWYRQTLGQGPEFLTYFQNEAQLEKSRLLSDRFSAERPKGSFSTLEIQRTEQGDSAMYLCASSLVSGASRRDEQYFGPGTRLTVT.

CDR3 residues: CASAGLAGLTDTQYF. In nucleotides, the CDR3 is TGTGCCAGCGCCGGACTAGCGGGCCTCACAGATACGCAGTATTTT. The V gene is TRBV2, the J gene TRBJ2-3, with 11 bases fitting TRBD2. The CDR3 loop spans 15 amino acids. From germline, CDR1 is SNHLY and CDR2 FYNNEI. Germline trimming cut 8 bases from V and 2 bases from J; bases unmatched to any gene: 6.

The chain carries TRBV10-3 and TRBJ2-4; TRBD1 might be the D (6 bases). Germline CDR1 and CDR2: ENHRY and SYGVKD. Between the trimmed V and J ends, which lost 0 bases and 6 bases, there was a span of 12 bases. This CDR3 has 15 amino acids. The CDR3 DNA sequence: TGTGCCATCAGTGAGTCAGGGGGAACAGGAAACATTCAGTACTTC. Residues: CAISESGGTGNIQYF.

This clone was recorded once. In nucleotides, the CDR3 is TGTGCCAGCAGCCCCAGGACTACCCGAAGGATTGAGCAGTTCTTC. Translation: CASSPRTTRRIEQFF. The V call is TRBV11-1, the J call TRBJ2-1; weak D call: TRBD2 (6 bases). The length of the CDR3 is 15 residues. Trimming took 5 bases from V and 9 from J, leaving 20 bases between them. CDR1 is SGHAT, CDR2 FQDESV, per germline (reference sequence).

This chain links TRBV7-3 with TRBJ1-4; tentatively, D is TRBD1 (6 bases). This CDR3 spans 19 amino acids. Trimming removed 5 bases from V and 3 bases from J, with 25 bases in between. Looked up from germline, CDR1 is SGHTA and CDR2 is FQGTGA. CDR3 sequence reads: CASSPMGAQLLPANEKLFF. In DNA form, the CDR3 reads TGTGCCAGCAGCCCAATGGGGGCACAGTTGCTTCCAGCTAATGAAAAACTGTTTTTT.

This clone was counted a single time. The gene calls are TRBV5-1 and TRBJ2-5; the match to TRBD2 covers 9 bases. This CDR3 has 16 residues. Germline V gives CDR1 SGHRS, CDR2 YFSETQ. V lost 5 bases to trimming and J lost 3 bases; unmatched junction nucleotides: 11. CDR3: CASRKVLAGPKETQYF. The CDR3 DNA sequence: TGCGCCAGCAGGAAGGTCCTAGCGGGACCTAAAGAGACCCAGTACTTC.

The rearrangement joins TRBV7-2 to TRBJ1-2; D is perhaps TRBD1 (6 bases). CDR1 and CDR2 from the germline V gene are SGHTA and FQGNSA. CDR3 length equals 14 residues. V lost 2 bases and J lost 1, with 8 bases in between. The CDR3 here is CASSLSQGNYGYTF. As DNA, the CDR3 is TGTGCCAGCAGCTTATCACAGGGTAACTATGGCTACACCTTC.

J is TRBJ1-1 and V is TRBV9; 8 bases are a match to TRBD1. V gave up 3 bases and J gave up 4 bases; unmatched junction bases: 14. The CDR3 covers 17 residues. Germline CDR1 SGDLS, CDR2 YYNGEE. The CDR3 nucleotides are TGTGCCAGCAGCGACCGAAACGCCCGGACAGGGAGCACTGAAGCTTTCTTT. It yields the protein CASSDRNARTGSTEAFF.

The rearrangement joins TRBV7-2 to TRBJ1-2, with 10 bases that match TRBD1. The CDR3 has 14 residues. Germline loops: CDR1 SGHTA, CDR2 FQGNSA. Trimming at V came to 5 bases and at J to 5 bases, leaving 5 bases not matched to a gene. The CDR3 here is CASSADRGHYGYTF. The CDR3, as DNA: TGTGCCAGCAGCGCCGACAGGGGGCATTATGGCTACACCTTC.

V usage is TRBV5-1 and J usage is TRBJ1-3; D uncertain. The CDR3 contains 16 residues. Germline lookup yields CDR1 SGHRS and CDR2 YFSETQ. The V and J ends lost 1 base and 0 bases respectively, with 11 bases between them. CDR3 in DNA: TGCGCCAGCAGCTTGTTCGGCGGTGACTCTGGAAACACCATATATTTT. Protein product: CASSLFGGDSGNTIYF.

Only a few counts were recorded for this clone. J is TRBJ1-6 and V is TRBV18; no reliable D call. V was cut by 1 base and J by 8 bases, with 12 bases left in between. This CDR3 is built from 15 residues. CDR1 and CDR2 (germline): KGHSH, LQKENI. The CDR3: CASSPRDPRDSPLHF. CDR3 DNA sequence: TGTGCCAGCTCACCACGAGATCCGAGGGATTCACCCCTCCACTTT.

On this clone: The same CDR3 also results from other DNA sequences found in this sample. The rearrangement joins TRBV19 to TRBJ2-7, with D perhaps matching TRBD1 (5 bases). Germline-derived CDR1 and CDR2 are LNHDA and SQIVND (reference sequence). This CDR3 is built from 13 residues. V was pared by 3 bases and J by 1 base, with 7 bases between. CDR3 sequence: CASSIRQSYEQYF. The CDR3 DNA is TGTGCCAGTAGTATTCGACAGTCCTACGAGCAGTACTTC.

CDR3 sequence: CASSLIQVTDTQYF. In DNA form, the CDR3 reads TGCGCCAGCAGCTTGATTCAGGTCACAGATACGCAGTATTTT. The V call is TRBV5-1, the J call TRBJ2-3; D gene uncertain. Germline V gene lookup returns CDR1 SGHRS and CDR2 YFSETQ. V lost 1 base, J lost 2 bases, and 8 bases lay in between. This CDR3 has 14 residues.

The chain couples TRBV9 to TRBJ2-2; 7 bases are a match to TRBD2. V dropped 1 base and J dropped 3; count of bases not matched to a gene: 6. This CDR3 has 16 residues. Germline V lookup: CDR1 SGDLS, CDR2 YYNGEE. This chain's CDR3 is CASSVTGLADTGELFF. DNA of the CDR3: TGTGCCAGCAGCGTAACGGGTCTAGCGGACACCGGGGAGCTGTTTTTT.

This chain uses TRBV6-1 with TRBJ2-3; possibly TRBD1 or TRBD2 for D (5 bases each). The germline CDR1 and CDR2 sequences are MNHNS and SASEGT. The CDR3 spans 18 residues. Trimming shortened V by 3 bases and J by 0 bases, and 19 bases separated the two germline ends. CDR3 in amino acids: CASSDRGPTPASTDTQYF. The CDR3 bases are TGTGCCAGCAGTGACCGGGGCCCTACTCCAGCTAGCACAGATACGCAGTATTTT.